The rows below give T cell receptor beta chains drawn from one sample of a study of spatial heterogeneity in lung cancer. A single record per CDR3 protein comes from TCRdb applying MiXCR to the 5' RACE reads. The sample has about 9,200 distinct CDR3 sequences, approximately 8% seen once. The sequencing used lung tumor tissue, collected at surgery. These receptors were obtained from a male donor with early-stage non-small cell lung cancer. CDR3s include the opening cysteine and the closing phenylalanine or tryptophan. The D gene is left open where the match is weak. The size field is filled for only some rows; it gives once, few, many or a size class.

cdr3_aa: CASSLRTGSGTPYEQYF; cdr3_nt: TGTGCCAGCAGCTTGCGAACTGGGTCCGGGACGCCCTACGAGCAGTACTTC; v_call: TRBV5-4; clone_size: many; d_call: -; j_call: TRBJ2-7
cdr3_aa: CSASPNYGYTF; cdr3_nt: TGCAGTGCTAGCCCCAACTATGGCTACACCTTC; v_call: TRBV20-1; clone_size: many; d_call: -; j_call: TRBJ1-2
cdr3_aa: CASTSFEEQPNYGYTF; cdr3_nt: TGTGCCAGCACCTCGTTTGAGGAGCAACCTAACTATGGCTACACCTTC; v_call: TRBV27; clone_size: medium-sized; d_call: -; j_call: TRBJ1-2
cdr3_aa: CASSLIGDTGELFF; cdr3_nt: TGTGCCAGCAGCTTAATAGGGGACACCGGGGAGCTGTTTTTT; v_call: TRBV7-2; clone_size: -; d_call: -; j_call: TRBJ2-2
cdr3_aa: CASGGTSSSYEQYF; cdr3_nt: TGCGCCAGCGGGGGGACTTCCAGCTCCTACGAGCAGTACTTC; v_call: TRBV5-1; clone_size: many; d_call: -; j_call: TRBJ2-7
cdr3_aa: CSVEGSASGTSYEQYF; cdr3_nt: TGCAGCGTTGAAGGTTCGGCTAGCGGGACCTCCTACGAGCAGTACTTC; v_call: TRBV29-1; clone_size: many; d_call: TRBD2; j_call: TRBJ2-7
cdr3_aa: CASSLQGRGGDQPQHF; cdr3_nt: TGTGCCAGCAGCCTACAGGGACGGGGCGGGGATCAGCCCCAGCATTTT; v_call: TRBV5-8; clone_size: -; d_call: -; j_call: TRBJ1-5
cdr3_aa: CASSLYGGDVNEQYF; cdr3_nt: TGTGCCAGCTCTCTCTACGGAGGGGATGTCAACGAGCAGTACTTC; v_call: TRBV18; clone_size: many; d_call: -; j_call: TRBJ2-7
cdr3_aa: CSALGLVGANVLTF; cdr3_nt: TGCAGTGCTCTGGGCCTAGTGGGGGCCAACGTCCTGACTTTC; v_call: TRBV20-1; clone_size: few; d_call: -; j_call: TRBJ2-6
cdr3_aa: CASSDSYSNQPQHF; cdr3_nt: TGTGCCAGCAGTGACAGCTATAGCAATCAGCCCCAGCATTTT; v_call: TRBV2; clone_size: many; d_call: -; j_call: TRBJ1-5
cdr3_aa: CSARLAGGDRDEQFF; cdr3_nt: TGCAGTGCTCGCCTAGCGGGAGGGGATAGAGATGAGCAGTTCTTC; v_call: TRBV20-1; clone_size: many; d_call: TRBD2; j_call: TRBJ2-1
cdr3_aa: CACAGTGADTQYF; cdr3_nt: TGTGCCTGCGCCGGGACAGGAGCCGATACGCAGTATTTT; v_call: TRBV30; clone_size: many; d_call: TRBD1; j_call: TRBJ2-3
cdr3_aa: CASSPQANTGELFF; cdr3_nt: TGTGCCAGCAGTCCGCAGGCGAACACCGGGGAGCTGTTTTTT; v_call: TRBV25-1; clone_size: many; d_call: -; j_call: TRBJ2-2
cdr3_aa: CASSEAGTMQTQYF; cdr3_nt: TGTGCCAGCAGTGAGGCCGGGACCATGCAGACCCAGTACTTC; v_call: TRBV2; clone_size: few; d_call: -; j_call: TRBJ2-5
cdr3_aa: CASSQKRWGTQYF; cdr3_nt: TGTGCCAGCAGCCAAAAACGTTGGGGGACCCAGTACTTC; v_call: TRBV3-1; clone_size: few; d_call: -; j_call: TRBJ2-5
cdr3_aa: CSAYGAQDTEAFF; cdr3_nt: TGCAGTGCCTACGGCGCCCAAGACACTGAAGCTTTCTTT; v_call: TRBV20-1; clone_size: many; d_call: -; j_call: TRBJ1-1
cdr3_aa: CASSLAWTGGEQETQYF; cdr3_nt: TGTGCCAGCAGCTTGGCGTGGACAGGGGGTGAACAAGAGACCCAGTACTTC; v_call: TRBV5-6; clone_size: many; d_call: TRBD1; j_call: TRBJ2-5
cdr3_aa: CASSLNRNTGELFF; cdr3_nt: TGTGCCAGCAGTTTAAACAGGAACACCGGGGAGCTGTTTTTT; v_call: TRBV12-3/TRBV12-4; clone_size: many; d_call: -; j_call: TRBJ2-2
cdr3_aa: CASSYSTPGVADTQYF; cdr3_nt: TGTGCCAGCAGTTACTCGACTCCGGGAGTCGCTGATACGCAGTATTTT; v_call: TRBV6-5; clone_size: many; d_call: -; j_call: TRBJ2-3
cdr3_aa: CASSLGLAGVNEQFF; cdr3_nt: TGTGCCAGCAGCTTGGGACTAGCGGGGGTGAATGAGCAGTTCTTC; v_call: TRBV7-9; clone_size: medium-sized; d_call: TRBD2; j_call: TRBJ2-1
cdr3_aa: CASSHRTGRETQYF; cdr3_nt: TGTGCCAGCAGCCACCGGACAGGGAGAGAGACCCAGTACTTC; v_call: TRBV14; clone_size: many; d_call: TRBD1; j_call: TRBJ2-5
cdr3_aa: CASKYPTEAFF; cdr3_nt: TGTGCCAGCAAGTACCCCACTGAAGCTTTCTTT; v_call: TRBV27; clone_size: once; d_call: -; j_call: TRBJ1-1
cdr3_aa: CASRGSVSTFF; cdr3_nt: TGTGCCAGCAGAGGTAGCGTGAGTACCTTCTTC; v_call: TRBV2; clone_size: medium-sized; d_call: -; j_call: TRBJ2-1
cdr3_aa: CASSLDRGYNEQFF; cdr3_nt: TGTGCCAGCAGCTTGGACAGGGGTTACAATGAGCAGTTCTTC; v_call: TRBV7-2; clone_size: -; d_call: TRBD1; j_call: TRBJ2-1
cdr3_aa: CASSLMTGNSPLHF; cdr3_nt: TGTGCCAGCAGCTTAATGACAGGGAATTCACCCCTCCACTTT; v_call: TRBV7-2; clone_size: many; d_call: TRBD1; j_call: TRBJ1-6
cdr3_aa: CSASGLAEGADTQYF; cdr3_nt: TGCAGTGCTTCAGGACTAGCGGAGGGGGCAGATACGCAGTATTTT; v_call: TRBV20-1; clone_size: -; d_call: TRBD2; j_call: TRBJ2-3
cdr3_aa: CASRTAVTEAFF; cdr3_nt: TGTGCCAGCAGAACAGCGGTCACTGAAGCTTTCTTT; v_call: TRBV7-9; clone_size: -; d_call: -; j_call: TRBJ1-1
cdr3_aa: CASSLIGAPGNEKLFF; cdr3_nt: TGTGCCAGCAGTTTAATAGGGGCCCCCGGTAATGAAAAACTGTTTTTT; v_call: TRBV12-3/TRBV12-4; clone_size: many; d_call: -; j_call: TRBJ1-4
cdr3_aa: CASTGGTNTGELFF; cdr3_nt: TGTGCCAGTACAGGGGGCACGAACACCGGGGAGCTGTTTTTT; v_call: TRBV10-3; clone_size: few; d_call: TRBD1; j_call: TRBJ2-2
cdr3_aa: CASSPQGQPGETQYF; cdr3_nt: TGTGCCAGCAGCCCCCAGGGACAGCCGGGTGAGACCCAGTACTTC; v_call: TRBV9; clone_size: many; d_call: TRBD1; j_call: TRBJ2-5
cdr3_aa: CASSAQGRPNQPQHF; cdr3_nt: TGTGCCAGCAGCGCCCAGGGACGCCCGAATCAGCCCCAGCATTTT; v_call: TRBV9; clone_size: many; d_call: -; j_call: TRBJ1-5
cdr3_aa: CSVEEETQYF; cdr3_nt: TGCAGCGTTGAGGAAGAGACCCAGTACTTC; v_call: TRBV29-1; clone_size: -; d_call: -; j_call: TRBJ2-5
cdr3_aa: CATSRRDSYEQYF; cdr3_nt: TGTGCCACCTCTAGGAGGGACAGCTACGAGCAGTACTTC; v_call: TRBV2; clone_size: -; d_call: -; j_call: TRBJ2-7
cdr3_aa: CASSQEVAASTGELFF; cdr3_nt: TGTGCCAGCAGCCAAGAAGTAGCGGCGAGCACCGGGGAGCTGTTTTTT; v_call: TRBV4-2; clone_size: -; d_call: -; j_call: TRBJ2-2